The T cell receptor beta chain described here comes from a study of cytomegalovirus exposure and HLA in healthy donors. It was with 60 Vbeta and 13 Jbeta primers that the PCR ran. Only in-frame clones appear in the TCRdb table, and some are missing; sequencing was by immunoSEQ multiplex PCR. The data hold 150,000 or so clones, with approximately 80% observed a single time. Notes on the study in general: At a 0.05 false discovery rate, a later analysis found some 18,000 TCR beta sequences to be associated with HLA alleles. Later analysis identified a missense DCLRE1C variant that was linked to TCR beta V- and J-gene trimming. The CMV antigen specificity of a few CMV-associated chains was confirmed through in vitro analysis.

Concerning this clone: Its cognate antigen is unknown.

Germline values: CDR1 MRHNA, CDR2 SNTAGT. The CDR3 spans 15 residues. The chain has TRBV6-4 and TRBJ2-5, with D uncertain. Gene TRBJ2-7 matches the end of the DNA better, so the J call may be wrong. The clonotype was recovered from a man in his forties or fifties in good health and CMV-seronegative. Input material: PBMCs. CDR3 protein: CASSDSSETPYEQYF. The CDR3 DNA reads TGTGCCAGCAGTGACTCGAGCGAGACCCCCTACGAGCAGTACTTC.